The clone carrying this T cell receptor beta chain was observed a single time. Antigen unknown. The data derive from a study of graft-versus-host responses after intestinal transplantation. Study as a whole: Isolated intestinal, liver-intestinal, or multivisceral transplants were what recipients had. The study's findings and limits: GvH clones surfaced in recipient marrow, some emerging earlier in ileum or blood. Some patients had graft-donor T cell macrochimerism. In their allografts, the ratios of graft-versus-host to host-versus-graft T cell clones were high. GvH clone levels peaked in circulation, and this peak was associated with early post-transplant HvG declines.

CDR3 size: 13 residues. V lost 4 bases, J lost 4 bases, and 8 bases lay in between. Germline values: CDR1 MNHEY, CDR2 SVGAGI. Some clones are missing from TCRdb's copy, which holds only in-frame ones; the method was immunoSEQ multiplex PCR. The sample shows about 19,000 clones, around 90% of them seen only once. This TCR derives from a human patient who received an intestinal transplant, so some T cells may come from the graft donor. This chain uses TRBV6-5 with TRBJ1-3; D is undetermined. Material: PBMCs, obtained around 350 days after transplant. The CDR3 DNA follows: TGTGCCAGCAGTTCAAGCGGAGGAAACACCATATATTTT. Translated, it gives CASSSSGGNTIYF.